Following are 20 T cell receptor beta chains from one sample sequenced in a study of monozygotic twins with inflammatory bowel disease (dated by TCRdb to between 2019 and 2020). The method was 5' RACE. For sequencing, an Illumina HiSeq 2500 was employed. Following reprocessing of the reads by TCRdb, the data hold one row per CDR3 protein sequence and no DNA is available. The sample table gives approximately 400,000 distinct CDR3 sequences. The ten most abundant clones make up approximately 2.4% of the sample. Sequencing input: blood. These receptor sequences come from a human donor with ulcerative colitis or Crohn's disease, or a healthy co-twin of an affected twin (not recorded which).

The rearrangement uses TRBV4-2 and TRBJ1-1. Looked up from germline, CDR1 is LGHNA and CDR2 is YNFKEQ. The CDR3 length is 17 residues. The chain's CDR3 is CASSQDSRSRRGTEAFF.

V usage is TRBV11-2 and J usage is TRBJ2-7; there is no DNA to check the TCRdb D call of TRBD1. In germline, CDR1 is SGHAT, CDR2 FQNNGV. The length of the CDR3 is 11 residues. The CDR3: CASSLTGEQYF.

CDR3 residues: CASSLVRLNTEAFF. The chain couples TRBV7-9 to TRBJ1-1. The CDR3 runs to 14 residues. The germline V gene encodes CDR1 SEHNR and CDR2 FQNEAQ (reference sequence).

The rearrangement links TRBV3-1 to TRBJ1-4. Germline loops: CDR1 LGHDT, CDR2 YNNKEL (reference sequence). CDR3 length equals 13 residues. Here the CDR3 reads CASSQSIVEKLFF.

The chain couples TRBV9 to TRBJ2-5. Germline values: CDR1 SGDLS, CDR2 YYNGEE. The CDR3 spans 15 residues. The CDR3 loop reads CASSVEVGFQETQYF.

The chain links TRBV6-4 to TRBJ1-5. This CDR3 contains 15 residues. Germline V gene sequence: CDR1 MRHNA, CDR2 SNTAGT. CDR3 sequence reads: CASSDRLGPNQPQHF.

CDR3 in amino acids: CASSLARQEPYEQYF. This sequence joins TRBV5-1 and TRBJ2-7. This CDR3 region has 15 residues. Looked up from germline, CDR1 is SGHRS and CDR2 is YFSETQ.

The rearrangement links TRBV29-1 to TRBJ2-2. Germline values: CDR1 SQVTM, CDR2 ANQGSEA. CDR3 size: 11 residues. The CDR3 loop reads CSYTYTGELFF.

The CDR3 region is CASSPTHQLAGGRNNEQFF. The chain couples TRBV6-2 or TRBV6-3 to TRBJ2-1; TCRdb outputs TRBD2, but without DNA this stays unchecked. Per the germline V gene, CDR1 is MNHEY and CDR2 is SVGEGT. CDR3 length: 19 residues.

J is TRBJ1-1 and V is TRBV7-9. CDR1 and CDR2 (germline): SEHNR, FQNEAQ (reference sequence). This CDR3 has 15 residues. The CDR3 sequence is CASSLGGQVNTEAFF.

J is TRBJ2-1 and V is TRBV20-1; TCRdb selects TRBD2, and the lack of DNA leaves this call unchecked. Germline loops: CDR1 DFQATT, CDR2 SNEGSKA (reference sequence). The CDR3 length is 15 residues. Here the CDR3 reads CSADTSGGAYNEQFF.

This chain joins TRBV5-6 and TRBJ2-6. The CDR3 length is 15 residues. CDR1 is SGHDT, CDR2 YYEEEE, per germline. CDR3 sequence reads: CASSFRFSGANVLTF. The complete variable domain, with remaining parts taken from reference TRBV5-6 and TRBJ2-6, reads DAGVTQSPTHLIKTRGQQVTLRCSPKSGHDTVSWYQQALGQGPQFIFQYYEEEERQRGNFPDRFSGHQFPNYSSELNVNALLLGDSALYLCASSFRFSGANVLTFGAGSRLTVL.

The chain recombines TRBV7-2 with TRBJ2-3; TCRdb's D call, TRBD1, is unchecked because there is no DNA. This CDR3 is built from 15 residues. CDR1 and CDR2 (germline): SGHTA, FQGNSA. The CDR3 reads CASSFFAGGADTQYF.

This chain uses TRBV28 with TRBJ2-7; checking the TCRdb D call of TRBD1 is not possible without DNA. Germline V lookup: CDR1 MDHEN, CDR2 SYDVKM. CDR3 length: 15 amino acids. CDR3 region: CASSTLTGIIHEQYF.

The V and J genes are TRBV27 and TRBJ2-1; checking the TCRdb D call of TRBD2 is not possible without DNA. Germline CDR1 is MNHEY and CDR2 is SMNVEV (reference sequence). The CDR3 contains 16 residues. The chain's CDR3 is CASSLYSGGSRGEQFF.

The chain carries TRBV6-6 and TRBJ2-5; absent DNA, TCRdb's TRBD1 call cannot be checked. Germline V gene sequence: CDR1 MNHNY, CDR2 SVGAGI (reference sequence). This CDR3 comprises 13 residues. The CDR3 protein is CASSYPGTETQYF.

The J gene is TRBJ2-3, the V gene TRBV27; absent DNA, TCRdb's TRBD1 call cannot be checked. CDR3 length: 12 amino acids. Germline V gene lookup returns CDR1 MNHEY and CDR2 SMNVEV (reference sequence). The CDR3 spells CASSRSGTGKYF.

This CDR3 reads CASSSSRVGRHGDTQYF. This chain connects TRBV5-1 to TRBJ2-5. The CDR3 has 17 residues. Per germline, CDR1 SGHRS and CDR2 YFSETQ.

The chain uses TRBV5-1 and TRBJ1-5. The CDR3 is 15 amino acids. Germline CDR1 and CDR2: SGHRS and YFSETQ. CDR3: CASSLEGLERQPQHF.

The chain combines TRBV18 with TRBJ2-1. The germline V gene encodes CDR1 KGHSH and CDR2 LQKENI. The CDR3 spans 11 residues. The CDR3 loop reads CASYSQATLFF.